Listed below are T cell receptor beta chains from one sample, sequenced in a study of early T cells in non-severe SARS-CoV-2 infection. TCRdb itself ran the 5' RACE reads through MiXCR, one entry per CDR3 protein. The profile shows fewer than 35,000 distinct CDR3 sequences, approximately 10% of them singletons. Sequenced material: whole blood. The origin of the receptors is an adult who was a healthcare worker with PCR-confirmed SARS-CoV-2 infection or an uninfected control (not recorded which). The CDR3 runs from the conserved cysteine through the conserved F or W. The D gene is left open where the match is weak. A row's size may be missing; if present it is once, few, many or a size class.

size,V,D,J,CDR3,DNA
many,TRBV7-2,-,TRBJ2-7,CASSPVGYSYEQYF,TGTGCCAGCAGCCCCGTCGGCTACTCCTACGAGCAGTACTTC
many,TRBV11-2,-,TRBJ1-2,CASSPGGSYGYTF,TGTGCCAGCAGCCCGGGAGGTTCCTATGGCTACACCTTC
few,TRBV20-1,-,TRBJ2-1,CSASRLRGKGYNEQFF,TGCAGTGCCTCTAGACTCCGAGGAAAGGGGTACAATGAGCAGTTCTTC
many,TRBV6-6,-,TRBJ1-5,CASSSEGAGQPQHF,TGTGCCAGCAGTTCCGAGGGCGCGGGGCAGCCCCAGCATTTT
many,TRBV2,TRBD1,TRBJ1-5,CASSVGGQIQPQHF,TGTGCCAGCAGTGTGGGGGGACAGATCCAGCCCCAGCATTTT
few,TRBV10-2,-,TRBJ2-2,CASRDWGTNTGELFF,TGCGCCTCGAGGGATTGGGGCACGAACACCGGGGAGCTGTTTTTT
many,TRBV12-3/TRBV12-4,-,TRBJ2-7,CASSLQGPYEQYF,TGTGCCAGCAGTTTACAGGGGCCGTACGAGCAGTACTTC
many,TRBV7-9,TRBD1,TRBJ2-1,CASSRTGTGMVNEQFF,TGTGCCAGCAGCCGCACCGGGACAGGGATGGTCAATGAGCAGTTCTTC
-,TRBV3-1,TRBD1,TRBJ1-4,CASSLGGTEEKLFF,TGTGCCAGCAGCCTAGGGGGCACTGAGGAAAAACTGTTTTTT
many,TRBV20-1,TRBD2,TRBJ2-3,CSASPAVLAGSDTQYF,TGCAGTGCTTCCCCGGCGGTTCTAGCGGGGTCGGATACGCAGTATTTT
many,TRBV19,-,TRBJ2-7,CASSIGGEQYF,TGTGCCAGTAGTATCGGTGGGGAGCAGTACTTC
many,TRBV5-1,-,TRBJ2-5,CASSTGDQETQYF,TGCGCCAGCAGCACCGGGGATCAAGAGACCCAGTACTTC
many,TRBV9,TRBD2,TRBJ2-5,CASSVVSGGGETQYF,TGTGCCAGCAGCGTAGTATCCGGGGGGGGAGAGACCCAGTACTTC
-,TRBV5-8,TRBD1,TRBJ1-6,CASSPWTGGHGTPLHF,TGTGCCAGCAGCCCTTGGACAGGGGGCCATGGAACACCCCTCCACTTT
many,TRBV7-2,-,TRBJ2-2,CASSSSFGARGTGELFF,TGTGCCAGCAGCTCCAGCTTTGGGGCCCGAGGGACCGGGGAGCTGTTTTTT
few,TRBV6-6,-,TRBJ1-5,CASSRMMGGNQPQHF,TGTGCCAGCAGCCGCATGATGGGAGGCAATCAGCCCCAGCATTTT
many,TRBV11-2,-,TRBJ2-7,CASNVTVNYEQYF,TGTGCCAGCAACGTGACAGTTAACTACGAGCAGTACTTC
-,TRBV7-9,-,TRBJ1-1,CASSLGRATEAFF,TGTGCCAGCAGCTTAGGCAGGGCTACTGAAGCTTTCTTT
-,TRBV5-4,-,TRBJ2-7,CASSPRGGQGAYEQYF,TGTGCCAGCAGCCCTAGGGGGGGGCAGGGAGCCTACGAGCAGTACTTC
many,TRBV12-3/TRBV12-4,-,TRBJ1-1,CASSWQGPNTEAFF,TGTGCCAGCAGTTGGCAGGGCCCAAACACTGAAGCTTTCTTT